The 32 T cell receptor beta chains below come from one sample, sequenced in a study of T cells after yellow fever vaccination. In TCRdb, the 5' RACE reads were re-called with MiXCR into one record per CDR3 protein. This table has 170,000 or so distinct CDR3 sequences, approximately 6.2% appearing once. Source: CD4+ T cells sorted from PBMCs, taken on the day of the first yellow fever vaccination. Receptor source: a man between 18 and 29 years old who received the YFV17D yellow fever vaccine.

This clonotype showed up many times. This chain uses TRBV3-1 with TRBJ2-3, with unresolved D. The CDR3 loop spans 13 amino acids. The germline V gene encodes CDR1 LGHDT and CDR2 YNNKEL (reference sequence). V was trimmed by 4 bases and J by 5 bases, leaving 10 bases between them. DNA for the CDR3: TGTGCCAGCAGCCGCAGAGTAGTAGATACGCAGTATTTT. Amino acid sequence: CASSRRVVDTQYF.

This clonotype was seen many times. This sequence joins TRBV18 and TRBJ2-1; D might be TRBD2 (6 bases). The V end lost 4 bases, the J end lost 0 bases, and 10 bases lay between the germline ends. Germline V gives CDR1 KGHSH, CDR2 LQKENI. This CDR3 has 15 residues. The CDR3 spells CASSHGGSSYNEQFF. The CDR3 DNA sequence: TGTGCCAGCTCACACGGGGGTAGCTCCTACAATGAGCAGTTCTTC.

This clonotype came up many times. The CDR3 protein is CASSSDTGYGYTF. CDR3 nucleotide sequence: TGTGCCAGCAGTTCTGATACAGGGTATGGCTACACCTTC. The rearrangement joins TRBV5-4 to TRBJ1-2; TRBD1 might be the D (6 bases). There are 13 residues in the CDR3. The ends were cut back, 5 bases at V and 5 bases at J, with 13 bases in the middle. CDR1 is SGHNT and CDR2 is YYREEE in the germline V gene (reference sequence).

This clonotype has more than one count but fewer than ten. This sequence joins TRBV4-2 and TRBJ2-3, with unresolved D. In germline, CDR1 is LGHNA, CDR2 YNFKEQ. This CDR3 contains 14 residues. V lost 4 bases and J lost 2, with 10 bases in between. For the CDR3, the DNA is TGTGCCAGCAGCCCACCCACAGCCACAGATACGCAGTATTTT. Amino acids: CASSPPTATDTQYF.

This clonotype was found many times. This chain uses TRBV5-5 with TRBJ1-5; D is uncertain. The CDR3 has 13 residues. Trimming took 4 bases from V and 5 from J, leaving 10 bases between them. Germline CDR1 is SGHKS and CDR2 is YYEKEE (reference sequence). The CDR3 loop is CASSPGPDQPQHF. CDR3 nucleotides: TGTGCCAGCAGCCCCGGGCCCGATCAGCCCCAGCATTTT.

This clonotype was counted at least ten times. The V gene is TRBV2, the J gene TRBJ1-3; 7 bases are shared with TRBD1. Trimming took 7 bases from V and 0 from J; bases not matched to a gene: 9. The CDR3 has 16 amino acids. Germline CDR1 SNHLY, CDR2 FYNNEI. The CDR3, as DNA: TGTGCCAGCAAACAGGGGCTCGTCCTCTCTGGAAACACCATATATTTT. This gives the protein CASKQGLVLSGNTIYF.

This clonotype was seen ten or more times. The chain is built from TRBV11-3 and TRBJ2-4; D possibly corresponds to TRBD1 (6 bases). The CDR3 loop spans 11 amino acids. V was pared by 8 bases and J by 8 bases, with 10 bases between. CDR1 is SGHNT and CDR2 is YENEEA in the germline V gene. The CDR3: CASPEGDIQYF. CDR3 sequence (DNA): TGTGCCAGCCCCGAGGGGGACATTCAGTACTTC. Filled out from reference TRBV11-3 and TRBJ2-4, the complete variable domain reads EAGVVQSPRYKIIEKKQPVAFWCNPISGHNTLYWYLQNLGQGPELLIRYENEEAVDDSQLPKDRFSAERLKGVDSTLKIQPAELGDSAVYLCASPEGDIQYFGAGTRLSVL.

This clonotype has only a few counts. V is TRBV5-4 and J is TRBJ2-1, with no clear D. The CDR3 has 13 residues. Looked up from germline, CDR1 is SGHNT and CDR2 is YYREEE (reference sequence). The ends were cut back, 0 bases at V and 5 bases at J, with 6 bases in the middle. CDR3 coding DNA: TGTGCCAGCAGCTTGGACGGCCACAATGAGCAGTTCTTC. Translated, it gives CASSLDGHNEQFF.

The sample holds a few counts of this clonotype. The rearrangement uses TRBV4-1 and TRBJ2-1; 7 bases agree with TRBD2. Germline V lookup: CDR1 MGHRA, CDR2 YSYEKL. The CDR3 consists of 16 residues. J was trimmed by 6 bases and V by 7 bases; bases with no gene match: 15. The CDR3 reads CASKPTGAGEGNEQFF. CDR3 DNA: TGCGCCAGCAAACCCACCGGGGCGGGGGAGGGCAATGAGCAGTTCTTC.

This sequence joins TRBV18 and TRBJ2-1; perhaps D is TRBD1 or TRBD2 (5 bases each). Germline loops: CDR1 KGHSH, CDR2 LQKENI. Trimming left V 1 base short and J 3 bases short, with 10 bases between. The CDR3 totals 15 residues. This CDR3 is CASSPLGTSYNEQFF. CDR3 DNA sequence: TGTGCCAGCTCACCACTGGGGACCAGCTACAATGAGCAGTTCTTC. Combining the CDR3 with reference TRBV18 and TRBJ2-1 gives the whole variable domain NAGVMQNPRHLVRRRGQEARLRCSPMKGHSHVYWYRQLPEEGLKFMVYLQKENIIDESGMPKERFSAEFPKEGPSILRIQQVVRGDSAAYFCASSPLGTSYNEQFFGPGTRLTVL.

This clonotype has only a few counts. The CDR3 loop reads CASSRTQGAAETQYF. The CDR3 bases are TGTGCCAGTAGTAGAACCCAGGGCGCGGCAGAGACCCAGTACTTC. V gene TRBV19 combines with J gene TRBJ2-5; the D gene is possibly TRBD1 (5 bases). V dropped 4 bases and J dropped 4 bases, with 16 bases sitting between them. The CDR3 is made up of 15 amino acids. Germline V gene data show CDR1 as LNHDA and CDR2 as SQIVND (reference sequence).

CDR3 sequence reads: CASSPSTGPGYTF. The DNA for the CDR3 is TGCGCCAGCAGCCCCTCCACAGGGCCCGGCTACACCTTC. The chain combines TRBV5-1 with TRBJ1-2; possibly TRBD1 for D (6 bases). The germline V and J ends were trimmed by 4 bases and 8 bases, with 15 bases remaining between them. This CDR3 is 13 amino acids long. Germline V CDR1 and CDR2: SGHRS, YFSETQ.

DNA for the CDR3: TGTGCCAGCAGCTTGGGGGAATACGAGCAGTACGTC. Protein: CASSLGEYEQYV. V usage is TRBV5-6 and J usage is TRBJ2-7; D gene unclear. Germline lookup yields CDR1 SGHDT and CDR2 YYEEEE. This CDR3 is 12 amino acids long. The V end lost 0 bases, the J end lost 4 bases, and 5 bases lay between the germline ends.

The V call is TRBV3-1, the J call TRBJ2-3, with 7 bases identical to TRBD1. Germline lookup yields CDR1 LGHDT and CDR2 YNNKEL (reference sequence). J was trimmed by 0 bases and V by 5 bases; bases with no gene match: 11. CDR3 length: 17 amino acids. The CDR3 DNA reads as TGTGCCAGCAGCTCGATCAACAGGGGCCATAGCACAGATACGCAGTATTTT. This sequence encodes CASSSINRGHSTDTQYF.

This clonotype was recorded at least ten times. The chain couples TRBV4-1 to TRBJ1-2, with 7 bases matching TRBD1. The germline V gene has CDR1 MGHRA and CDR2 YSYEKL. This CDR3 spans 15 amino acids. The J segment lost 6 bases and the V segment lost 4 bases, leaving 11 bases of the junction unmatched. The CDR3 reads CASSPRTGERDGYTF. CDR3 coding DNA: TGCGCCAGCAGCCCTCGGACAGGAGAAAGGGATGGCTACACCTTC.

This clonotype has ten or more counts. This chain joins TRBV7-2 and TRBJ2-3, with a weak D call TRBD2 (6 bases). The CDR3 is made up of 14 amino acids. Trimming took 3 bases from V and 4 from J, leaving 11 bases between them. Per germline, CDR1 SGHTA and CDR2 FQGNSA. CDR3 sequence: CASSFLGGPDTQYF. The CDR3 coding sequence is TGTGCCAGCAGCTTCCTGGGAGGCCCAGATACGCAGTATTTT.

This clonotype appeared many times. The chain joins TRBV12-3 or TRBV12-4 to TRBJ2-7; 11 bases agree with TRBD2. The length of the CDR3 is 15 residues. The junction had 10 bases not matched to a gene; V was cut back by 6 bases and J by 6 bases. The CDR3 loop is CASRNTGTSGTEQYF. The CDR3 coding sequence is TGTGCCAGCAGGAACACCGGGACTAGCGGAACCGAGCAGTACTTC.

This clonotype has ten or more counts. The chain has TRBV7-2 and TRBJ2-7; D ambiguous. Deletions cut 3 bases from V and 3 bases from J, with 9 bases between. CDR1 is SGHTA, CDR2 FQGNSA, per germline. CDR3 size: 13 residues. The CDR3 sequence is CASSFPARYEQYF. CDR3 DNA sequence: TGTGCCAGCAGCTTTCCCGCCCGCTACGAGCAGTACTTC.

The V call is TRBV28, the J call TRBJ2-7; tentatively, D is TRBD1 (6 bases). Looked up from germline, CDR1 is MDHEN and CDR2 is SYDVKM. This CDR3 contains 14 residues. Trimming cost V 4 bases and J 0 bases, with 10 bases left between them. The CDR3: CASSSWTDSYEQYV. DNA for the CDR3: TGTGCCAGCAGTTCGTGGACAGACTCCTACGAGCAGTACGTC.

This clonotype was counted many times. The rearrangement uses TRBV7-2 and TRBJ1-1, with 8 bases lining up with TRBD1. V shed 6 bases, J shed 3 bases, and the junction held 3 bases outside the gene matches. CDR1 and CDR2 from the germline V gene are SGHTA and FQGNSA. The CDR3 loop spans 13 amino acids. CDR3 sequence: CASRKQGDTEAFF. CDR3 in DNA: TGTGCCAGCAGGAAACAGGGGGACACTGAAGCTTTCTTT.

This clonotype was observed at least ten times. CDR3 protein: CASSSTGGEKLFF. The CDR3 region has the DNA TGTGCCAGCAGCTCAACAGGGGGTGAAAAACTGTTTTTT. V gene TRBV7-2 combines with J gene TRBJ1-4; 8 positions agree with TRBD1. The CDR3 is made up of 13 amino acids. Germline CDR1 reads SGHTA; CDR2 reads FQGNSA. V lost 4 bases, J lost 7 bases, and 2 bases stayed unmatched.

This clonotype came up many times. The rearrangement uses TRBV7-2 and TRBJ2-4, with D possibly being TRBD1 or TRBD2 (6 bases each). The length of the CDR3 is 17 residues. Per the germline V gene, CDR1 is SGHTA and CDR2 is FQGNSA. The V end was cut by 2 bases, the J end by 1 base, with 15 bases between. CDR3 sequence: CASSLRGVGGAKNIQYF. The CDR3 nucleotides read TGTGCCAGCAGCTTAAGAGGGGTAGGGGGGGCCAAAAACATTCAGTACTTC.

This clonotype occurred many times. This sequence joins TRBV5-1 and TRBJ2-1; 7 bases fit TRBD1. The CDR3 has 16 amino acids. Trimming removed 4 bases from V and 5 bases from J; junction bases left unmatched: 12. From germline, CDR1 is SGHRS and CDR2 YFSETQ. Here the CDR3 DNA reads TGCGCCAGCAGCCAACCGACAGGGCTTTACGACAATGAGCAGTTCTTC. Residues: CASSQPTGLYDNEQFF. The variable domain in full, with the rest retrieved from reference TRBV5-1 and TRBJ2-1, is KAGVTQTPRYLIKTRGQQVTLSCSPISGHRSVSWYQQTPGQGLQFLFEYFSETQRNKGNFPGRFSGRQFSNSRSEMNVSTLELGDSALYLCASSQPTGLYDNEQFFGPGTRLTVL.

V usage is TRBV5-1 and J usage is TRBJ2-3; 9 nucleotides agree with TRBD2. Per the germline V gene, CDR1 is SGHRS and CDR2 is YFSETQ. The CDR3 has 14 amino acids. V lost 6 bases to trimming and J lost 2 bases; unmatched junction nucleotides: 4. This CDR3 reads CASKGGGATDTQYF. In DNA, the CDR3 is TGCGCCAGCAAGGGCGGGGGGGCCACAGATACGCAGTATTTT.

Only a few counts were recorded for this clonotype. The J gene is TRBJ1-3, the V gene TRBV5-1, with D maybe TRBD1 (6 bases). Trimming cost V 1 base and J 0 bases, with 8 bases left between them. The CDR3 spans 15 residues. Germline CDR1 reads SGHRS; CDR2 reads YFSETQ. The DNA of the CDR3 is TGCGCCAGCAGCTTGAGGGACACCTCTGGAAACACCATATATTTT. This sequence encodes CASSLRDTSGNTIYF.

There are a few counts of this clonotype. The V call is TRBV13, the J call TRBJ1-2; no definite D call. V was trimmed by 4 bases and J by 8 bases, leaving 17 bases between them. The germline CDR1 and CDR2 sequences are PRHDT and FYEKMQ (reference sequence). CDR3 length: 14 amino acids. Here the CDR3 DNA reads TGTGCCAGCAGCTCGCGGAGACCGGCATGGGGCTACACCTTC. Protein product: CASSSRRPAWGYTF.

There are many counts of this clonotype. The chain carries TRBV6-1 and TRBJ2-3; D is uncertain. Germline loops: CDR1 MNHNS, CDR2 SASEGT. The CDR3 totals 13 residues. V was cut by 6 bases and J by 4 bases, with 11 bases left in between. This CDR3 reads CASSMVMADTQYF. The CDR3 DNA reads TGTGCCAGCAGCATGGTAATGGCAGATACGCAGTATTTT.

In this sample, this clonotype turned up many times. Here the CDR3 reads CASSLNFIEQFF. DNA of the CDR3: TGTGCCAGCAGTCTAAACTTCATCGAGCAGTTCTTC. The chain couples TRBV7-9 to TRBJ2-1; D gene ambiguous. The CDR3 extends over 12 amino acids. V lost 6 bases, J lost 10 bases, and 13 bases lay in between. The germline CDR1 and CDR2 sequences are SEHNR and FQNEAQ (reference sequence).

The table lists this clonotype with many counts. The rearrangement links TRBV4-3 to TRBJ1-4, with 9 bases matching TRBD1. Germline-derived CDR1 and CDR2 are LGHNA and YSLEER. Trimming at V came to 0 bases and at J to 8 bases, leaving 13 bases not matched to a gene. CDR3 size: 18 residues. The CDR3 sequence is CASSQDLPGTGLLEKLFF. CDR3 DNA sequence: TGCGCCAGCAGCCAAGATTTGCCCGGGACAGGGCTTTTAGAAAAACTGTTTTTT.

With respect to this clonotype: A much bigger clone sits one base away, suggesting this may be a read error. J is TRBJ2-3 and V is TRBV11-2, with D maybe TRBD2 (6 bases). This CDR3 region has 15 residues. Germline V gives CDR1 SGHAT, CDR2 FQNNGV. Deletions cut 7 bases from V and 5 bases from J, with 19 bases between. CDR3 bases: TGTGCCAGCAATTATGGGGGGACTGGCGGAGATACGCAGTATTTT. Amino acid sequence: CASNYGGTGGDTQYF.

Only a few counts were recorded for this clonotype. In DNA form, the CDR3 reads TGCGCCAGCAGCCAAGATGGCAGGTTCGGTGAAAAACTGTTTTTT. Amino acid sequence: CASSQDGRFGEKLFF. The rearrangement joins TRBV4-1 to TRBJ1-4, with D unclear. CDR3 length: 15 residues. The V end was cut by 0 bases, the J end by 7 bases, with 12 bases between. From germline, CDR1 is MGHRA and CDR2 YSYEKL.

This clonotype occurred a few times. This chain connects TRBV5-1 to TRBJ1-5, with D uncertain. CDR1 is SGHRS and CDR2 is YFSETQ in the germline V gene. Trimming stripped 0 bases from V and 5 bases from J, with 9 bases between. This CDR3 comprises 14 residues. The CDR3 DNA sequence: TGCGCCAGCAGCTTGGAGGCAGATCATCAGCCCCAGCATTTT. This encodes CASSLEADHQPQHF.